Each of the 5 T cell receptor beta chains below was sequenced from the same sample in a study of T cells expressing NK-cell markers. TCRdb re-called the 5' RACE reads and shows each CDR3 protein once, DNA omitted. Seen in this sample are 350,000 to 400,000 distinct CDR3 sequences; the ten most common clones hold around 10%. Sequenced input: blood T cells: a sorted CD56 or NKG2C T cell subset, CD4+ or CD8+ T cells, or bulk PBMC T cells (not recorded which). Source of these receptors: a woman aged 45-65 years in good health.

J is TRBJ2-1 and V is TRBV11-3. Germline V gene data show CDR1 as SGHNT and CDR2 as YENEEA. This CDR3 has 14 residues. The CDR3 region is CASSLVGTHNEQFF.

V is TRBV19 and J is TRBJ1-1; TCRdb's D gene call, TRBD1, goes unchecked for lack of DNA. The length of the CDR3 is 14 residues. The germline CDR1 and CDR2 sequences are LNHDA and SQIVND (reference sequence). CDR3: CASSTTGTGASPFF.

V usage is TRBV3-1 and J usage is TRBJ2-4; the TRBD1 assignment by TCRdb is unverifiable without DNA. The germline V gene has CDR1 LGHDT and CDR2 YNNKEL (reference sequence). The length of the CDR3 is 20 residues. The CDR3 spells CASSQQDRGRSARAKNIQYF.

The chain has TRBV4-1 and TRBJ1-1. Germline V gene sequence: CDR1 MGHRA, CDR2 YSYEKL. The length of the CDR3 is 13 residues. The CDR3: CASSQALGPEAFF.

The chain links TRBV20-1 to TRBJ2-7. Germline CDR1 DFQATT, CDR2 SNEGSKA (reference sequence). The CDR3 consists of 14 residues. This CDR3 reads CSARYRTTRYEQYF.